The T cell receptor (beta chain) described here comes from a study of OX40 agonist ivuxolimab in advanced cancers. V shed 0 bases and J shed 6 bases, with 10 bases lying between them. The CDR3 extends over 13 amino acids. Germline assignment: CDR1 SGHDT and CDR2 YYEEEE. Clones were read by immunoSEQ multiplex PCR, and TCRdb kept only the in-frame ones, dropping some. The table has some 71,000 clones, roughly nine tenths seen once; the top ten hold about 15%. Sequenced here: CD4+ or CD8+ T cells sorted from blood, sampled in a trial of the OX40 agonist ivuxolimab. The chain employs TRBV5-6 and TRBJ2-7; D remains unclear. The clonotype was recovered from an adult with an advanced solid tumor such as melanoma, head and neck, liver or kidney cancer. The CDR3 sequence: CASSLGALGEQYF. The CDR3 DNA sequence: TGTGCCAGCAGCTTGGGGGCGCTCGGCGAGCAGTACTTC. Full variable domain (missing parts from reference TRBV5-6 and TRBJ2-7): DAGVTQSPTHLIKTRGQQVTLRCSPKSGHDTVSWYQQALGQGPQFIFQYYEEEERQRGNFPDRFSGHQFPNYSSELNVNALLLGDSALYLCASSLGALGEQYFGPGTRLTVT.